One and the same sample provided the 2 T cell receptor beta chains below, sequenced in a study of blood T cells in healthy people across ages. A second PCR of 7 to 11 cycles used a sample-barcoded 5' primer and a J-beta primer mix. TCRdb used MiXCR to reprocess the 5' RACE reads, holding one entry per CDR3 protein. The data hold approximately 810,000 distinct CDR3 sequences, with under 30% observed a single time. The sequenced material came from blood. The receptors originated from a woman of 80 years or more in good health.

The J gene is TRBJ2-5, the V gene TRBV6-1; TRBD1 matches 7 bases. CDR3 length equals 13 residues. V dropped 2 bases and J dropped 11; count of bases not matched to a gene: 8. Germline V CDR1 and CDR2: MNHNS, SASEGT. DNA of the CDR3: TGTGCCAGCAGTGAATCCCACAGGGGCGCGCAGTACTTC. It encodes CASSESHRGAQYF.

The rearrangement joins TRBV5-1 to TRBJ1-2; the D is unclear. CDR1 SGHRS and CDR2 YFSETQ come from the germline V gene. The CDR3 covers 14 residues. The V end lost 4 bases, the J end lost 7 bases, and 17 bases lay between the germline ends. In DNA, the CDR3 is TGCGCCAGCAGCCCAGGAGAGGGTTCAAGTGGCTACACCTTC. As protein: CASSPGEGSSGYTF.